Below are 5 T cell receptor beta chains sequenced from a single sample in a study of CD8+CD57+ T cells in acquired aplastic anemia. The TCR beta profiling, which covered VDJ combination and CDR3 sequence, was carried out using genomic DNA as the template. From the reads, TCRdb called clonotypes with MiXCR, one entry per CDR3 protein. This table has about 180,000 distinct CDR3 sequences, around 50% appearing once. Sequencing involved patients with CD8+CD57+ cell expansion previously shown by flow cytometry. Sequencing was done on a sample of sorted CD4+, CD8+, or CD8+CD57+ T cells (not recorded which) from PBMCs. These receptor sequences come from a human donor with aplastic anemia.

This clonotype appeared many times. The J gene is TRBJ1-2, the V gene TRBV7-8; D remains ambiguous. Trimming removed 5 bases from V and 4 bases from J, with 20 bases in between. The length of the CDR3 is 16 residues. Germline lookup yields CDR1 SGHVS and CDR2 FQNEAQ. CDR3 nucleotides: TGTGCCAGCAGCCCTCGGGCCATGGGGTCCTTCTATGGCTACACCTTC. Translated, it gives CASSPRAMGSFYGYTF. The variable domain in full, completed from reference TRBV7-8 and TRBJ1-2, reads GAGVSQSPRYKVAKRGQDVALRCDPISGHVSLFWYQQALGQGPEFLTYFQNEAQLDKSGLPSDRFFAERPEGSVSTLKIQRTQQEDSAVYLCASSPRAMGSFYGYTFGSGTRLTVV.

This clonotype appeared many times. The chain is built from TRBV12-3 or TRBV12-4 and TRBJ2-5; 8 bases are shared with TRBD2. The CDR3 runs to 15 residues. V lost 1 base to trimming and J lost 5 bases; unmatched junction nucleotides: 6. Here the CDR3 reads CASSLDGGGGETQYF. The CDR3 coding sequence is TGTGCCAGCAGTTTAGACGGGGGGGGTGGGGAGACCCAGTACTTC.

The chain has TRBV10-2 and TRBJ1-4, with D possibly TRBD1 on 5 matching bases. Germline assignment: CDR1 WSHSY and CDR2 SAAADI. This CDR3 region has 16 residues. Trimming took 7 bases from V and 0 from J, leaving 15 bases between them. The CDR3 here is CASISTAPATNEKLFF. The DNA of the CDR3 is TGCGCCAGCATTTCGACAGCGCCTGCAACTAATGAAAAACTGTTTTTT.

This clonotype was counted ten times or more. The chain employs TRBV20-1 and TRBJ1-3; D gene uncertain. The CDR3 extends over 14 amino acids. Germline CDR1 DFQATT, CDR2 SNEGSKA (reference sequence). The V end lost 4 bases, the J end lost 1 base, and 11 bases lay between the germline ends. The DNA for the CDR3 is TGCAGTGCTATGGTGGACGGATCTGGAAACACCATATATTTT. Its translation is CSAMVDGSGNTIYF.

The chain uses TRBV20-1 and TRBJ2-7; possibly TRBD2 for D (5 bases). CDR1 and CDR2 (germline): DFQATT, SNEGSKA (reference sequence). The CDR3 is 14 residues long. Trimming removed 0 bases from V and 2 bases from J, with 11 bases in between. Here the CDR3 reads CSARDRGNPYEQYF. In DNA, the CDR3 is TGCAGTGCTAGAGACCGGGGAAACCCCTACGAGCAGTACTTC.